The sequence of this T cell receptor beta chain was determined in a study of shared clonotypes between healthy human individuals. Turning to the study itself: Three plates were used per donor for CD4 naive, three for CD4 memory, two for CD8 naive and one for CD8 memory.

Libraries were prepared by immunoSEQ multiplex PCR; TCRdb keeps only in-frame clonotypes and omits some of them. The sample has about 820,000 clones, 92% seen once. Only CD45RO-negative cells positively selected for CCR7 counted as naive CD8 cells, so terminally differentiated effector memory CD45RA+ cells were excluded. The CDR3 covers 15 residues. Germline CDR1 and CDR2: SGDLS and YYNGEE. Trimming shortened V by 3 bases and J by 3 bases, and 13 bases separated the two germline ends. The chain carries TRBV9 and TRBJ2-4; D may be TRBD1 or TRBD2 (5 bases each). What was sequenced was naive CD8+ T cells sorted from blood. This sequence was found in a man aged 25 to 40 in good health. CDR3 amino acids: CASSGGVGDKNIQYF. CDR3 DNA: TGTGCCAGCAGCGGAGGGGTGGGGGACAAAAACATTCAGTACTTC.